The 4 T cell receptor beta chains listed next were all sequenced from one sample in a study of cytomegalovirus exposure and HLA in healthy donors. Method: immunoSEQ multiplex PCR; TCRdb's copy keeps in-frame clones and lacks some. The sample includes 200,000 to 250,000 clones, less than 90% of them seen just once. Sequencing was done on a sample of PBMCs. The receptors originated from a woman under 30 in good health and CMV-seronegative.

The rearrangement links TRBV27 to TRBJ2-3; possible D gene TRBD1, 5 bases. Germline V gives CDR1 MNHEY, CDR2 SMNVEV (reference sequence). This CDR3 region has 16 residues. Trimming removed 5 bases at V and 1 base at J, with 16 bases between. The CDR3 DNA follows: TGTGCCAGCAGTATCAGACTCCCCAGGGGCACAGATACGCAGTATTTT. Its protein product is CASSIRLPRGTDTQYF.

CDR3 amino acids: CASSSSRVGNTEAFF. CDR3 coding DNA: TGTGCCAGCAGTAGCTCCAGGGTGGGGAACACTGAAGCTTTCTTT. This chain links TRBV6-5 with TRBJ1-1, with D maybe TRBD1 (5 bases). The V and J ends lost 5 bases and 1 base respectively, with 14 bases between them. Germline assignment: CDR1 MNHEY and CDR2 SVGAGI. The CDR3 is 15 residues long.

This chain uses TRBV11-2 with TRBJ1-5; no clear D. Looked up from germline, CDR1 is SGHAT and CDR2 is FQNNGV. The ends were cut back, 7 bases at V and 2 bases at J, with 15 bases in the middle. This CDR3 spans 15 amino acids. This CDR3 reads CASTQDPGGNQPQHF. The DNA for the CDR3 is TGTGCCAGCACCCAGGACCCTGGGGGCAATCAGCCCCAGCATTTT.

V is TRBV5-1 and J is TRBJ2-1, with a tentative D call TRBD2 (6 bases). This CDR3 comprises 17 residues. Germline CDR1 is SGHRS and CDR2 is YFSETQ. V was shortened by 0 bases and J by 0 bases, with 13 bases between the two germline ends. The DNA of the CDR3 is TGCGCCAGCAGCTTGGGGCAGGGAGGTTCCTCCTACAATGAGCAGTTCTTC. Translation: CASSLGQGGSSYNEQFF.